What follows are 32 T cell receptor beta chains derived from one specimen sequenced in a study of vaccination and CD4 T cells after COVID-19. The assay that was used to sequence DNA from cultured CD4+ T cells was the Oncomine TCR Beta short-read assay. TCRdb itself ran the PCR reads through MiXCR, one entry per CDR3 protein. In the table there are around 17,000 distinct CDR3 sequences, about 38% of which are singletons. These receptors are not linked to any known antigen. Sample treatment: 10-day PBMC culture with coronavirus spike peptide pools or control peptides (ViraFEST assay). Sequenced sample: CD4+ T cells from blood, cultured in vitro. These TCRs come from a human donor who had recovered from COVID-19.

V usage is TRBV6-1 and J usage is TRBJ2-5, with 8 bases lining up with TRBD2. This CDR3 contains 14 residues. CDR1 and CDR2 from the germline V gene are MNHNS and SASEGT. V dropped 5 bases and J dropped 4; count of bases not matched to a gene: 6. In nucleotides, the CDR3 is TGTGCCAGCAGTCCGGGAGGGCCAACAGAGACCCAGTACTTC. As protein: CASSPGGPTETQYF.

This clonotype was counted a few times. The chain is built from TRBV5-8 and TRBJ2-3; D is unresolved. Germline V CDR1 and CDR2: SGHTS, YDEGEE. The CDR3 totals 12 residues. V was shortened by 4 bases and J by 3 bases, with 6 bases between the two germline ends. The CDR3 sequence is CASSPTTDTQYF. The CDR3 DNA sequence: TGTGCCAGCAGCCCAACGACAGATACGCAGTATTTT.

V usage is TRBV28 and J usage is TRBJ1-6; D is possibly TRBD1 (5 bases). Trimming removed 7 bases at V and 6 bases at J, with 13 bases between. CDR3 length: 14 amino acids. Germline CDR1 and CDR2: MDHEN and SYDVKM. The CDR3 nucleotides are TGTGCCAGCAACGTGGGGCAGGGTAATTCACCCCTCCACTTT. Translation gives CASNVGQGNSPLHF. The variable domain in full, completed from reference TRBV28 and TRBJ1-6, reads DVKVTQSSRYLVKRTGEKVFLECVQDMDHENMFWYRQDPGLGLRLIYFSYDVKMKEKGDIPEGYSVSREKKERFSLILESASTNQTSMYLCASNVGQGNSPLHFGNGTRLTVT.

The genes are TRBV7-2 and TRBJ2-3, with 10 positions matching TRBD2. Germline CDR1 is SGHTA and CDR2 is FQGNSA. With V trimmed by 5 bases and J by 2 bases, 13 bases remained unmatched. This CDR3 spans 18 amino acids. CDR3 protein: CASSADSGRGAYTDTQYF. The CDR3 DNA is TGTGCCAGCAGCGCGGACAGCGGGAGGGGAGCGTACACAGATACGCAGTATTTT.

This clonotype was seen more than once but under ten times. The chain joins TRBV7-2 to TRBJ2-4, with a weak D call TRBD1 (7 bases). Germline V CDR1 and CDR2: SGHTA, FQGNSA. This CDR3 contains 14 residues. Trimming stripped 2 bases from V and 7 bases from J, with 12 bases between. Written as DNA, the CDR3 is TGTGCCAGCAGCTTAACGGAGGGGGCGAACATTCAGTACTTC. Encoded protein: CASSLTEGANIQYF. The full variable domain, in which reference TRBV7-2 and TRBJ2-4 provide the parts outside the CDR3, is GAGVSQSPSNKVTEKGKDVELRCDPISGHTALYWYRQSLGQGLEFLIYFQGNSAPDKSGLPSDRFSAERTGGSVSTLTIQRTQQEDSAVYLCASSLTEGANIQYFGAGTRLSVL.

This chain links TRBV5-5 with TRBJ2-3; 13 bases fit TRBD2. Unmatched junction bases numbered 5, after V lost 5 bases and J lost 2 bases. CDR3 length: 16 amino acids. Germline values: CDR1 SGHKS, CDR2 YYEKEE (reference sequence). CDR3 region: CASRRLAGGDTDTQYF. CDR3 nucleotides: TGTGCCAGCAGGAGACTAGCGGGAGGTGACACAGATACGCAGTATTTT.

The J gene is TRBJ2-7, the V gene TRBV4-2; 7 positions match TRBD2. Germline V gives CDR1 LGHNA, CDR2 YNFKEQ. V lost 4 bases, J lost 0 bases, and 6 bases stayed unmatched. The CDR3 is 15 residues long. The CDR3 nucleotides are TGTGCCAGCAGCCTCACTAGCGAGACCTCCTACGAGCAGTACTTC. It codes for CASSLTSETSYEQYF.

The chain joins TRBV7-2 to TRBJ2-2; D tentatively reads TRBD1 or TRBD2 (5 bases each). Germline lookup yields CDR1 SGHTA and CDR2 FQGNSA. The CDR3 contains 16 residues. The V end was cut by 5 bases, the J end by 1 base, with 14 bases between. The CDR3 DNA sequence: TGTGCCAGCAGCAAATTCGGGACCGAGAACACCGGGGAGCTGTTTTTT. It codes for CASSKFGTENTGELFF.

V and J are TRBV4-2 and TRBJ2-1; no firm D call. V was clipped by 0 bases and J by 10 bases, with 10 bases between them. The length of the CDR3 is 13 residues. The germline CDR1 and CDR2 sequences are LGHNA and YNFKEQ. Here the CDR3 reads CASSQDHRIEQFF. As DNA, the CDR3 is TGTGCCAGCAGCCAAGATCACAGAATAGAGCAGTTCTTC.

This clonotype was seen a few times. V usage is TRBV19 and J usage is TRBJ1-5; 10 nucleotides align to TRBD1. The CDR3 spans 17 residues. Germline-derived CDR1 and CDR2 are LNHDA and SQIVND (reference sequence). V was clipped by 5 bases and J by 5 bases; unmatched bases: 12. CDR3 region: CASSHQPGTGVYQPQHF. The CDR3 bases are TGTGCCAGTAGTCACCAACCGGGGACAGGGGTTTATCAGCCCCAGCATTTT.

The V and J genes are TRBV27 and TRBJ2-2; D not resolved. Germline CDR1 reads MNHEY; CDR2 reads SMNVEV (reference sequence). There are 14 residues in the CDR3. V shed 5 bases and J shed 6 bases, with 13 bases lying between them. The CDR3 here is CASSLSSVPGELFF. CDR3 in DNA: TGTGCCAGCAGTCTCTCTTCGGTGCCCGGGGAGCTGTTTTTT.

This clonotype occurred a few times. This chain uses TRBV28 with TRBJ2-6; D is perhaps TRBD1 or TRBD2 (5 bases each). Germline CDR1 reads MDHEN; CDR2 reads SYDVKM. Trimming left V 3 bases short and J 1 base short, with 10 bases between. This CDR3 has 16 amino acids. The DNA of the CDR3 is TGTGCCAGCAGTTTCGGGGCCCAATCTGGGGCCAACGTCCTGACTTTC. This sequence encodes CASSFGAQSGANVLTF.

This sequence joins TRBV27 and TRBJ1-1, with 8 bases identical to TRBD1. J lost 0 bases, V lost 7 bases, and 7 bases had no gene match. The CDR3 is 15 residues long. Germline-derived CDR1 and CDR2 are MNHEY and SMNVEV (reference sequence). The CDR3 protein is CASTRTGMLNTEAFF. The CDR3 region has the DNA TGTGCCAGCACCAGGACAGGGATGCTGAACACTGAAGCTTTCTTT.

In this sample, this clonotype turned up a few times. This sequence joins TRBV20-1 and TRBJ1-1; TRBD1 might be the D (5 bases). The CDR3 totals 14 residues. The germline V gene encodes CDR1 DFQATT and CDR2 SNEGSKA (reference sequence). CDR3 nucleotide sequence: TGCAGAGAGGGACCAAGGGGTCTGAACACTGAAGCTTTCTTT. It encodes CREGPRGLNTEAFF.

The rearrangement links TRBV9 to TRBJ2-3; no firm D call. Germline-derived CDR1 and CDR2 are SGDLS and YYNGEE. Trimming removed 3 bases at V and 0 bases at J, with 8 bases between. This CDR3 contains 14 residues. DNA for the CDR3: TGTGCCAGCAGCGCCCGTCCTAGCACAGATACGCAGTATTTT. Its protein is CASSARPSTDTQYF.

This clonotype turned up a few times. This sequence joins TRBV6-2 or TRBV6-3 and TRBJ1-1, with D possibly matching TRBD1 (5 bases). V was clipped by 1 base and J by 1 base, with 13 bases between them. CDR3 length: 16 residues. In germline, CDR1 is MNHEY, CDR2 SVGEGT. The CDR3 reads CASSYWGRLTNTEAFF. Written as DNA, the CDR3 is TGTGCCAGCAGTTACTGGGGCAGGTTAACGAACACTGAAGCTTTCTTT.

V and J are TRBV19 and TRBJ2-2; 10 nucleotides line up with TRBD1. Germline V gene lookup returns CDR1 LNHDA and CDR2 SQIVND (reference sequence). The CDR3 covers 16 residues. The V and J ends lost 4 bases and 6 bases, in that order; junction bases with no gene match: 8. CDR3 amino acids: CASSRVPGQGSGELFF. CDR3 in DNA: TGTGCCAGTAGTAGAGTCCCGGGACAGGGGTCCGGGGAGCTGTTTTTT. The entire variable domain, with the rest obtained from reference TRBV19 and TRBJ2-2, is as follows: DGGITQSPKYLFRKEGQNVTLSCEQNLNHDAMYWYRQDPGQGLRLIYYSQIVNDFQKGDIAEGYSVSREKKESFPLTVTSAQKNPTAFYLCASSRVPGQGSGELFFGEGSRLTVL.

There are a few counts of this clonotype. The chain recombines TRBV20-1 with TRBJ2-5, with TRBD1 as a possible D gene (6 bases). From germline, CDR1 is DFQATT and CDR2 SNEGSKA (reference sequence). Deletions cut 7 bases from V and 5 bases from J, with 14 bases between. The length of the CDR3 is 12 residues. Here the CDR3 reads CSGTGSLETQYF. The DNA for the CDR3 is TGCAGTGGCACAGGGTCCTTGGAGACCCAGTACTTC.

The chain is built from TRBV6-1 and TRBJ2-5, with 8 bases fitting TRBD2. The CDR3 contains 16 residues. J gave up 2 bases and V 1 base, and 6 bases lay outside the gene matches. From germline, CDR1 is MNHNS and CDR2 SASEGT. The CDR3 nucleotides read TGTGCCAGCAGTGAAGGACCTAGCGGGTTACAAGAGACCCAGTACTTC. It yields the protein CASSEGPSGLQETQYF.

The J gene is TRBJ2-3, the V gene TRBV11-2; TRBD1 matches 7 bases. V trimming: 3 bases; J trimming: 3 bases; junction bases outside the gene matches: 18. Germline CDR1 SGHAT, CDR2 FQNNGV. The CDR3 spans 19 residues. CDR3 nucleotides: TGTGCCAGCAGCTTGCGGTGGGTGAGGGGGCTAGTTAGTACAGATACGCAGTATTTT. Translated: CASSLRWVRGLVSTDTQYF.

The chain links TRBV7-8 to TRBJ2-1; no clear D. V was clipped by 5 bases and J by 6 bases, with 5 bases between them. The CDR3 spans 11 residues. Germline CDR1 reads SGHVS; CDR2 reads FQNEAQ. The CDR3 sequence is CASSRTNEQFF. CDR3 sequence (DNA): TGTGCCAGCAGCCGAACCAATGAGCAGTTCTTC.

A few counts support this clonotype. CDR3 sequence reads: CASSEVWGSADTQYF. The CDR3 DNA is TGTGCCAGCAGTGAAGTTTGGGGGAGCGCAGATACGCAGTATTTT. This sequence joins TRBV6-1 and TRBJ2-3; tentatively, D is TRBD1 or TRBD2 (5 bases each). Trimming took off 1 base at V and 4 bases at J, with 12 bases between the two ends. The CDR3 extends over 15 amino acids. Germline CDR1 MNHNS, CDR2 SASEGT.

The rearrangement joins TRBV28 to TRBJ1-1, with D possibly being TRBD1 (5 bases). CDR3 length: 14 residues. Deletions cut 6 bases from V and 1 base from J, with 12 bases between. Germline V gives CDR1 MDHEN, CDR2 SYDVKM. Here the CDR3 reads CASSPGDGNTEAFF. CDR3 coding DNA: TGTGCCAGCAGCCCTGGGGACGGGAACACTGAAGCTTTCTTT.

CDR3 residues: CASSLEGQGGLQSDSYEQYF. For the CDR3, the DNA is TGTGCCAGCAGTTTAGAGGGGCAGGGTGGCCTCCAATCTGACTCCTACGAGCAGTACTTC. The chain recombines TRBV27 with TRBJ2-7; D is perhaps TRBD1 or TRBD2 (5 bases each). CDR3 size: 20 residues. The V end lost 2 bases, the J end lost 0 bases, and 26 bases lay between the germline ends. CDR1 and CDR2 from the germline V gene are MNHEY and SMNVEV (reference sequence).

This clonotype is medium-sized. CDR3 nucleotides: TGTGCCAGCAGTTTAATAGACCTAAACACTGAAGCTTTCTTT. Protein: CASSLIDLNTEAFF. This rearrangement joins TRBV28 to TRBJ1-1; D call uncertain. The CDR3 has 14 amino acids. Trimming removed 2 bases from V and 2 bases from J, with 9 bases in between. CDR1 is MDHEN and CDR2 is SYDVKM in the germline V gene. The whole variable domain, remainder taken from reference TRBV28 and TRBJ1-1, is DVKVTQSSRYLVKRTGEKVFLECVQDMDHENMFWYRQDPGLGLRLIYFSYDVKMKEKGDIPEGYSVSREKKERFSLILESASTNQTSMYLCASSLIDLNTEAFFGQGTRLTVV.

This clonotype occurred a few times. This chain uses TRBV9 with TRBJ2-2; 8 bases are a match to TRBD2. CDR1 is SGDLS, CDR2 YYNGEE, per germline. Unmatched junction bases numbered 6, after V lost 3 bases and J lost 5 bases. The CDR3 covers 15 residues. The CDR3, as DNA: TGTGCCAGCAGCGGCTTCGGGAGGGGGACCGGGGAGCTGTTTTTT. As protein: CASSGFGRGTGELFF.

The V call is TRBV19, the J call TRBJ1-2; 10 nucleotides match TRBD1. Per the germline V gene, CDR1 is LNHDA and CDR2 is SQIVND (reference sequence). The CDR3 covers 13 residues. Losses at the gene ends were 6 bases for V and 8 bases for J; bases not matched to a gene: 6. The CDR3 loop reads CASSYLTGGGYTF. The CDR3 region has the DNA TGTGCCAGTAGCTATCTGACAGGGGGCGGCTACACCTTC. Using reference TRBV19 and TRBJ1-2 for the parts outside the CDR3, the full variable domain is DGGITQSPKYLFRKEGQNVTLSCEQNLNHDAMYWYRQDPGQGLRLIYYSQIVNDFQKGDIAEGYSVSREKKESFPLTVTSAQKNPTAFYLCASSYLTGGGYTFGSGTRLTVV.

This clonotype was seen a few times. CDR3 amino acids: CASRDRGLGNTIYF. CDR3 bases: TGTGCCAGCAGGGACAGGGGGCTAGGAAACACCATATATTTT. The chain couples TRBV2 to TRBJ1-3; 11 nucleotides line up with TRBD1. V shed 6 bases and J 4 bases; nucleotides not matched to a gene: 2. Per the germline V gene, CDR1 is SNHLY and CDR2 is FYNNEI. The CDR3 totals 14 residues. Drawing the rest from reference TRBV2 and TRBJ1-3, the complete variable domain is EPEVTQTPSHQVTQMGQEVILRCVPISNHLYFYWYRQILGQKVEFLVSFYNNEISEKSEIFDDQFSVERPDGSNFTLKIRSTKLEDSAMYFCASRDRGLGNTIYFGEGSWLTVV.

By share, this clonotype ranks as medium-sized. CDR3 coding DNA: TGCAGTGCTAGTTCCCCCCTTACAGCCAACACTGAAGCTTTCTTT. It yields the protein CSASSPLTANTEAFF. The rearrangement joins TRBV20-1 to TRBJ1-1; no firm D call. Germline V lookup: CDR1 DFQATT, CDR2 SNEGSKA (reference sequence). Between the trimmed V and J ends, which lost 3 bases and 2 bases, there was a span of 16 bases. The CDR3 has 15 amino acids.

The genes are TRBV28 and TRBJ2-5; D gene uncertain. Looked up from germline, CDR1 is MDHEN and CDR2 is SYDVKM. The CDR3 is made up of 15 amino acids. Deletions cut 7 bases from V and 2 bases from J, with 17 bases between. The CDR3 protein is CASTPGFHKQETQYF. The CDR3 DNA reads TGTGCCAGCACGCCTGGGTTCCACAAACAAGAGACCCAGTACTTC.

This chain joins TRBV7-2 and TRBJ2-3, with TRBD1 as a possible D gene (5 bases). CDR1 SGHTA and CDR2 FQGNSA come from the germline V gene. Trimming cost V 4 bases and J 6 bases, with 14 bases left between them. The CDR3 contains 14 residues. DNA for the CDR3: TGTGCCAGCAGCTACTTACAGGTCCTGGATACGCAGTATTTT. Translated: CASSYLQVLDTQYF.

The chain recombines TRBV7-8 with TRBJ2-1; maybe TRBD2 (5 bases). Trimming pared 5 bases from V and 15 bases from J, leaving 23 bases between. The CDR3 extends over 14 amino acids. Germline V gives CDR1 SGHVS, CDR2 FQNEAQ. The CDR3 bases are TGTGCCAGCAGCCCACAACCGCGGACTGCATTAGGGTTCTTC. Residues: CASSPQPRTALGFF.